Sequencing of this T cell receptor (beta chain) was carried out in a study of OX40 agonist ivuxolimab in advanced cancers. Whole-study context: Subjects had a mean age of roughly 60 years, with a range of about 20 to 85; roughly 83% were male. Treatment received earlier with anti-PD-1, anti-PD-L1 or anti-CTLA-4 agents was allowed, and around 40% had some.

The CDR3 has 15 residues. CDR1 SGHTA and CDR2 FQGTGA come from the germline V gene. Germline trimming cut 0 bases from V and 4 bases from J; bases unmatched to any gene: 4. Clones were read by immunoSEQ multiplex PCR, and TCRdb kept only the in-frame ones, dropping some. The sample has approximately 50,000 clones; roughly 80% are singletons. This sequence was found in an adult with an advanced solid tumor such as melanoma, head and neck, liver or kidney cancer. This sequence joins TRBV7-3 and TRBJ2-5, with 8 bases fitting TRBD2. The sample was CD4+ or CD8+ T cells sorted from blood, taken in a trial of the OX40 agonist ivuxolimab. The CDR3 here is CASSLTAGGRETQYF. The CDR3 nucleotides are TGTGCCAGCAGCTTAACGGCGGGGGGCCGAGAGACCCAGTACTTC.